This T cell receptor (beta chain) was identified during a study of blood T cell repertoires in COVID-19. Whole-study context: The origin of the acute and convalescent COVID-19 samples was the United States, Italy and Spain. Nucleic acid was either cDNA or gDNA, and it came from T cells, B-cell-depleted T cells, or PBMCs.

This clone was counted a single time. Authors' methods: Amplification of reference gene primers was used by the study to estimate nucleated cell counts. Some clones are missing from TCRdb's copy, which holds only in-frame ones; the method was immunoSEQ multiplex PCR. Clone size and V and J calls were adopted from that table, with D and trimming inferred from the DNA. Of 300,000 or so clones listed, roughly nine tenths are singletons. The sequence came from a woman in her 30s with COVID-19, enrolled during active disease. Sequences were obtained from peripheral blood.

This CDR3 reads CATSSKRGGSGANVLTF. The CDR3 nucleotides are TGTGCCACCAGCAGTAAACGAGGGGGATCTGGGGCCAACGTCCTGACTTTC. The chain has TRBV15 and TRBJ2-6, with D maybe TRBD1 (6 bases). This CDR3 has 17 residues. V lost 3 bases and J 1 base, leaving 13 bases between the germline ends. The germline gives CDR1 LNHNV, CDR2 YYDKDF (reference sequence).